The 7 T cell receptor beta chains below come from one sample, sequenced in a study of blood T cell repertoires in COVID-19. Method: immunoSEQ multiplex PCR; TCRdb's copy keeps in-frame clones and lacks some. Of approximately 200,000 clones listed, 80% to 90% are singletons. Sequenced sample: PBMCs or T cells enriched from blood (not recorded which). All receptors come from a man aged 18 to 29 with acute COVID-19.

This chain links TRBV13 with TRBJ2-7; the match to TRBD2 covers 7 bases. The germline CDR1 and CDR2 sequences are PRHDT and FYEKMQ (reference sequence). Germline trimming cut 5 bases from V and 0 bases from J; bases unmatched to any gene: 4. The CDR3 sequence is 14 residues long. Written as DNA, the CDR3 is TGTGCCAGCAGCCACAGACTAGCCTCCTACGAGCAGTACTTC. Its translation: CASSHRLASYEQYF. Full variable domain (missing parts from reference TRBV13 and TRBJ2-7): AAGVIQSPRHLIKEKRETATLKCYPIPRHDTVYWYQQGPGQDPQFLISFYEKMQSDKGSIPDRFSAQQFSDYHSELNMSSLELGDSALYFCASSHRLASYEQYFGPGTRLTVT.

The V gene is TRBV4-3, the J gene TRBJ1-3; D is uncertain. Germline V gives CDR1 LGHNA, CDR2 YSLEER. The CDR3 runs 15 residues. V was pared by 4 bases and J by 0 bases, with 10 bases between. The CDR3, as DNA: TGCGCCAGCAGCCGAATACAGAGCTCTGGAAACACCATATATTTT. As protein: CASSRIQSSGNTIYF.

V is TRBV7-9 and J is TRBJ2-7, with D tentatively TRBD1 (5 bases). Germline CDR1 reads SEHNR; CDR2 reads FQNEAQ (reference sequence). This CDR3 spans 15 amino acids. Trimming shortened V by 6 bases and J by 6 bases, and 21 bases separated the two germline ends. The CDR3 coding sequence is TGTGCCAGCAGTTCTACTACAGGAGCCCTAGGCGAGCAGTACTTC. Amino acids: CASSSTTGALGEQYF. The variable domain in full, with the rest retrieved from reference TRBV7-9 and TRBJ2-7, is DTGVSQNPRHKITKRGQNVTFRCDPISEHNRLYWYRQTLGQGPEFLTYFQNEAQLEKSRLLSDRFSAERPKGSFSTLEIQRTEQGDSAMYLCASSSTTGALGEQYFGPGTRLTVT.

CDR3 DNA: TGTGCCAGTTCGGGACTAGCGGTAGGGGATACGCAGTATTTT. This encodes CASSGLAVGDTQYF. The chain recombines TRBV7-2 with TRBJ2-3; 11 bases match TRBD2. The CDR3 has 14 residues. The germline V gene encodes CDR1 SGHTA and CDR2 FQGNSA. Trimming at V came to 9 bases and at J to 6 bases, leaving 8 bases not matched to a gene.

The V gene is TRBV27, the J gene TRBJ1-1; D remains unclear. Germline-derived CDR1 and CDR2 are MNHEY and SMNVEV (reference sequence). The CDR3 contains 12 residues. V was cut by 3 bases and J by 6 bases, with 8 bases left in between. The CDR3 loop is CASSFIGSEAFF. The CDR3 DNA reads as TGTGCCAGCAGTTTTATCGGGTCTGAAGCTTTCTTT.

The chain has TRBV9 and TRBJ2-7; weak D call: TRBD2 (5 bases). The CDR3 contains 15 residues. With 3 bases removed from V and 4 bases from J, the gap between germline ends came to 17 bases. Per germline, CDR1 SGDLS and CDR2 YYNGEE. Here the CDR3 DNA reads TGTGCCAGCAGCGCCTCGGGAACGAGGGATTACGAGCAGTACTTC. Protein product: CASSASGTRDYEQYF.

The chain couples TRBV27 to TRBJ1-1; TRBD1 matches 7 bases. Germline V gene data show CDR1 as MNHEY and CDR2 as SMNVEV (reference sequence). The J segment lost 4 bases and the V segment lost 4 bases, leaving 9 bases of the junction unmatched. This CDR3 is built from 15 residues. The CDR3 DNA reads TGTGCCAGCAGTTATACAGGGGAAATTTCCACTGAAGCTTTCTTT. Translation: CASSYTGEISTEAFF.